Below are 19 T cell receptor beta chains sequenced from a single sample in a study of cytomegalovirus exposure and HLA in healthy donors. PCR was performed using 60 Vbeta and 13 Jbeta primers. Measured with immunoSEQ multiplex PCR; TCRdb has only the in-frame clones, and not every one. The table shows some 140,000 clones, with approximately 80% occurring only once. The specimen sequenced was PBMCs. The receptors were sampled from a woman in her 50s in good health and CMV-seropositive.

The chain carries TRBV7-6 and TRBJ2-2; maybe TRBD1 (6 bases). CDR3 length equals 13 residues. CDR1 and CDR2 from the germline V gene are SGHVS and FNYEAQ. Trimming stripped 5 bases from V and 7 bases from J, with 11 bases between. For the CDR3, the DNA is TGTGCCAGCAGCCTCGGACAGATCGGGGAGCTGTTTTTT. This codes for CASSLGQIGELFF.

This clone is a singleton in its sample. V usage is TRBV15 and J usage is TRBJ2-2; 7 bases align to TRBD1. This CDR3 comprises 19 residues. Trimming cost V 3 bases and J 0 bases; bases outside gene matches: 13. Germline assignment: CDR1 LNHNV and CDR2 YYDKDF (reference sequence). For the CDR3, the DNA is TGTGCCACCAGCAGGGGGCTCCAGGACAGGTTCGCGAACACCGGGGAGCTGTTTTTT. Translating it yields CATSRGLQDRFANTGELFF.

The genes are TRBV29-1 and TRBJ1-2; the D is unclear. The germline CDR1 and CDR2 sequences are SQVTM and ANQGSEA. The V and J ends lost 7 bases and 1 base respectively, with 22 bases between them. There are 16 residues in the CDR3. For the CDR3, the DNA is TGCAGCGCCCTCCTAGGAGGCGTCTTATTTAACTATGGCTACACCTTC. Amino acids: CSALLGGVLFNYGYTF.

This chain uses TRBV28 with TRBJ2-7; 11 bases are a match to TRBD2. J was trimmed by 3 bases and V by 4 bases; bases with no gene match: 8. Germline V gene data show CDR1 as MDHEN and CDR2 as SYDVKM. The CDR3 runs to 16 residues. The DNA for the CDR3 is TGTGCCAGCAGTTCCATGGTGGGGACTAGCGGCTACGAGCAGTACTTC. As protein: CASSSMVGTSGYEQYF.

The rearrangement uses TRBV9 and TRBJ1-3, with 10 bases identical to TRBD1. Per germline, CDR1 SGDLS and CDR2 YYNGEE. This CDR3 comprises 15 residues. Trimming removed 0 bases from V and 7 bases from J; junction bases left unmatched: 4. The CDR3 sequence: CASSVVPDRGNTIYF. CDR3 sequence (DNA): TGTGCCAGCAGCGTAGTGCCGGACAGGGGGAACACCATATATTTT.

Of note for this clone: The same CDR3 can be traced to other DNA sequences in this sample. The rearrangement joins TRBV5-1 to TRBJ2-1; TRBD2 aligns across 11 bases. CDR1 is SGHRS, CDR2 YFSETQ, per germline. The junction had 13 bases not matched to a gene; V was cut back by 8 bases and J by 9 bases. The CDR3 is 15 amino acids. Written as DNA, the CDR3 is TGCGCCAGTAGAGGGCTTAGCGGGGGGGATGGTGAGCAGTTCTTC. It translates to CASRGLSGGDGEQFF.

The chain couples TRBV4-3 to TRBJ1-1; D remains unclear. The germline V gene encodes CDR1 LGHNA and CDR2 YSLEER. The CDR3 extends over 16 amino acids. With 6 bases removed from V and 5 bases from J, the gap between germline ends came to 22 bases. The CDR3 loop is CASSHLRERPRTEAFF. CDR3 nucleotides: TGCGCCAGCAGTCACCTGCGGGAGAGGCCGCGGACTGAAGCTTTCTTT.

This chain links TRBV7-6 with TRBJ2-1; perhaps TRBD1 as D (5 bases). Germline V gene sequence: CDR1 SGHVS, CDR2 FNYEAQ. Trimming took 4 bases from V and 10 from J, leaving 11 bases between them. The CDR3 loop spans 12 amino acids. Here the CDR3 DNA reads TGTGCCAGCAGCTCCCCTGGACAAGAGCAGTTCTTC. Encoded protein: CASSSPGQEQFF.

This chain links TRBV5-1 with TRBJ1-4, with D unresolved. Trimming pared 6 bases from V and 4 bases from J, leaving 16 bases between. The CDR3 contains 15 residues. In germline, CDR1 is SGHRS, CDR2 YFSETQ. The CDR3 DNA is TGCGCCAGCACTGAGGGCAGGCCTCATAATGAAAAACTGTTTTTT. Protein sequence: CASTEGRPHNEKLFF.

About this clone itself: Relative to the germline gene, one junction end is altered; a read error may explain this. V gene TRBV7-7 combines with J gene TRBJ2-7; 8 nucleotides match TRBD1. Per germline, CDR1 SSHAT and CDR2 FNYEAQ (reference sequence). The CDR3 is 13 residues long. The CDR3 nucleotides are TGTGCTAGCAGCAAAGACAGGGGAGACGAGCAGTACTTC. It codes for CASSKDRGDEQYF.

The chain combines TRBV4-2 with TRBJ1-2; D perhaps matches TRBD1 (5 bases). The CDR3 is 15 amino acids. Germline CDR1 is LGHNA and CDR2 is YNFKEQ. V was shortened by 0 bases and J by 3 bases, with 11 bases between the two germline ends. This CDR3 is CASSQDGAGDYGYTF. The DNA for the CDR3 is TGTGCCAGCAGCCAAGATGGGGCGGGAGACTATGGCTACACCTTC.

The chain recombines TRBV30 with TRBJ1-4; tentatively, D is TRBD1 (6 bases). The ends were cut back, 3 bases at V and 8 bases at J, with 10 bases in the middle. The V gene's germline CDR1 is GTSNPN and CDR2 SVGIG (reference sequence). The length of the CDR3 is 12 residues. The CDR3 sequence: CAWSPQGEKLFF. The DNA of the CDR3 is TGTGCCTGGAGCCCGCAGGGGGAAAAACTGTTTTTT. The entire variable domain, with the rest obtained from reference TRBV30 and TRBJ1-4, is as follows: SQTIHQWPATLVQPVGSPLSLECTVEGTSNPNLYWYRQAAGRGLQLLFYSVGIGQISSEVPQNLSASRPQDRQFILSSKKLLLSDSGFYLCAWSPQGEKLFFGSGTQLSVL.

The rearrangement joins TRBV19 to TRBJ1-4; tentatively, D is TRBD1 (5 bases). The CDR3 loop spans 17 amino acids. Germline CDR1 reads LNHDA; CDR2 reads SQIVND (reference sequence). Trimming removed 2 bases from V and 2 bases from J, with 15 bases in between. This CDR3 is CASSIRPRGGTNEKLFF. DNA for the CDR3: TGTGCCAGTAGTATAAGGCCACGTGGGGGGACTAATGAAAAACTGTTTTTT.

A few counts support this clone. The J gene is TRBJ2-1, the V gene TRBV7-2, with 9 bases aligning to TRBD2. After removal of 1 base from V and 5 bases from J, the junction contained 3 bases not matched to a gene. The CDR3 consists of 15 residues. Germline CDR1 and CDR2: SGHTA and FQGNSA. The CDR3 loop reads CASSLGTSVNNEQFF. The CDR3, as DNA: TGTGCCAGCAGCTTAGGGACTAGCGTAAACAATGAGCAGTTCTTC.

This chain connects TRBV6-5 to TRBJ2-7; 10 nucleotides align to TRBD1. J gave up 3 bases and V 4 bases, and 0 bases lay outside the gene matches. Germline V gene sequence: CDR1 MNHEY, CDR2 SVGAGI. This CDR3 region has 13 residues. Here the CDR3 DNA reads TGTGCCAGCAGTTGGGACAGGGGCTACGAGCAGTACTTC. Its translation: CASSWDRGYEQYF.

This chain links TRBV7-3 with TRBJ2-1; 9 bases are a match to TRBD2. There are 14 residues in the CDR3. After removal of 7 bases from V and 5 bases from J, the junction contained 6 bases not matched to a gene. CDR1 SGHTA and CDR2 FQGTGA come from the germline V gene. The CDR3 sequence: CASNAGGVHNEQFF. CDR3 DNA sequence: TGTGCCAGCAACGCGGGGGGGGTTCACAATGAGCAGTTCTTC. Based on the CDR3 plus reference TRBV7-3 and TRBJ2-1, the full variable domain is GAGVSQTPSNKVTEKGKYVELRCDPISGHTALYWYRQSLGQGPEFLIYFQGTGAADDSGLPNDRFFAVRPEGSVSTLKIQRTERGDSAVYLCASNAGGVHNEQFFGPGTRLTVL.

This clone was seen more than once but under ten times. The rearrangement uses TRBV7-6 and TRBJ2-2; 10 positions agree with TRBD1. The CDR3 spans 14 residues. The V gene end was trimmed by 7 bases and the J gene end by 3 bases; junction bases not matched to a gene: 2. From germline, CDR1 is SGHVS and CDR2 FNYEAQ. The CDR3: CASTGTGDTGELFF. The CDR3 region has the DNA TGTGCCAGCACGGGGACAGGGGACACCGGGGAGCTGTTTTTT.

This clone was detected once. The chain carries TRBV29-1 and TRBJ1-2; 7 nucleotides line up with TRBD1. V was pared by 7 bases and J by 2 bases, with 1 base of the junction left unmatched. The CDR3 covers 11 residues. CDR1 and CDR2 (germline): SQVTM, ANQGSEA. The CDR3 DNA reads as TGCAGCGGGGGACAGAACTATGGCTACACCTTC. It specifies CSGGQNYGYTF.

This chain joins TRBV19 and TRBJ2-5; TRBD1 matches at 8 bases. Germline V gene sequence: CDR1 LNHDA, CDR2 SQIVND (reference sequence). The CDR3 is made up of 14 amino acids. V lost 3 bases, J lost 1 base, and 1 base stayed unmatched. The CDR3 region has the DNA TGTGCCAGTAGTATCCAGGGGGCCCAAGAGACCCAGTACTTC. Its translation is CASSIQGAQETQYF. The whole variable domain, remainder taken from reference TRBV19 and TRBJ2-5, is DGGITQSPKYLFRKEGQNVTLSCEQNLNHDAMYWYRQDPGQGLRLIYYSQIVNDFQKGDIAEGYSVSREKKESFPLTVTSAQKNPTAFYLCASSIQGAQETQYFGPGTRLLVL.